A selection of T cell receptor beta chains follows, all from one sample in a study of post-analysis software for immune sequencing data. MiXCR, applied by TCRdb to the PCR reads, yields one record per CDR3 protein. The table has some 690,000 distinct CDR3 sequences, around 27% seen once. The sequenced material came from blood. The receptors were gathered from a girl between 5 and 17 years old with multiple sclerosis. Each CDR3 is given with its conserved first and last residue. Each record gives: D gene, J gene, clone size, V gene, CDR3 DNA, CDR3 protein. D genes are given only for firm matches. Clone size is given for some rows only: seen once, a few or many times, or a class if the clone is expanded.

>.|TRBJ2-7|.|TRBV6-1
TGTGCCAGCAGGGAAGTAACCGGATCCTACGAGCAGTACTTC
CASREVTGSYEQYF
>.|TRBJ1-2|few|TRBV18
TGTGCCAGCTCACCACGGGTAGAGGTCTATGGCTACACCTTC
CASSPRVEVYGYTF
>.|TRBJ1-5|.|TRBV29-1
TGCAGCGTCGGCACCGAGTATCAGCCCCAGCATTTT
CSVGTEYQPQHF
>.|TRBJ2-1|.|TRBV10-3
TGTGCCATCAGTGAGTCAACAGGGCCCTACAATGAGCAGTTCTTC
CAISESTGPYNEQFF
>TRBD1|TRBJ2-2|few|TRBV24-1
TGTGCCACCAGTGACACCAGAGGAAGACAGGGGTCCACCGGGGAGCTGTTTTTT
CATSDTRGRQGSTGELFF
>.|TRBJ2-5|many|TRBV20-1
TGCAGTGCCTCTCGGACAGTGCAAGAGACCCAGTACTTC
CSASRTVQETQYF
>.|TRBJ2-3|few|TRBV7-9
TGTGCCAGCAGCTCGTTACAGGGATATACGCAGTATTTT
CASSSLQGYTQYF
>TRBD2|TRBJ2-1|few|TRBV9
TGTGCCAGCAGCGTCGGGACTAGCGGAGGAAAAGACTACAATGAGCAGTTCTTC
CASSVGTSGGKDYNEQFF
>.|TRBJ1-5|many|TRBV6-2/TRBV6-3
TGTGCCAGCAGTTACTCGAAACAGCCGAATGAGCCCCAGCATTTT
CASSYSKQPNEPQHF
>.|TRBJ1-4|.|TRBV3-1
TGTGCCAGCAGCCAACCCCGAGGGGGGGACCATGAAAAACTGTTTTTT
CASSQPRGGDHEKLFF
>.|TRBJ1-5|few|TRBV20-1
TGCAGTGCTAGAGCCTCCGTGGATCAGCCCCAGCATTTT
CSARASVDQPQHF
>.|TRBJ1-2|many|TRBV7-9
TGTGCCAGCAGCCCGATGGCTAACTATGGCTACACCTTC
CASSPMANYGYTF
>.|TRBJ1-5|few|TRBV3-1
TGTGCCAGCAGCCAAGACAACAGCCTGAGCAATCAGCCCCAGCATTTT
CASSQDNSLSNQPQHF
>.|TRBJ2-1|few|TRBV7-2
TGTGCCAGCAGTCCCGACTCGGGAAGACCCTACAATGAGCAGTTCTTC
CASSPDSGRPYNEQFF
>.|TRBJ2-5|few|TRBV29-1
TGCAGCGTTGAAGGGGGGGACTACCAAGAGACCCAGTACTTC
CSVEGGDYQETQYF
>.|TRBJ2-5|few|TRBV6-5
TGTGCCAGCAGTTACGGCACCCGATCCCAAGAGACCCAGTACTTC
CASSYGTRSQETQYF
>TRBD1|TRBJ2-7|few|TRBV2
TGTGCCAGCAGTAGGCGAACAGGGGCCCACGAGCAGTACTTC
CASSRRTGAHEQYF
>.|TRBJ1-2|.|TRBV5-1
TGCGCCAGCAGCCCAGGCGAGGGGGTCTATGGCTACACCTTC
CASSPGEGVYGYTF
>.|TRBJ2-7|few|TRBV7-2
TGTGCCAGCAGCTTAGGCGTTGGCCCCACGAGGGAGCAGTACTTC
CASSLGVGPTREQYF
>.|TRBJ1-5|.|TRBV12-3/TRBV12-4
TGTGCCAGCAGTTTCGGGACCCTTTATCAGCCCCAGCATTTT
CASSFGTLYQPQHF
>.|TRBJ2-7|.|TRBV4-1
TGCGCCAGCAGCCAGGGGAACGGGGCCTACGAGCAGTACTTC
CASSQGNGAYEQYF
>.|TRBJ2-7|.|TRBV6-1
TGTGCCAGCAGGGGGGCCAGCTCCTACGAGCAGTACTTC
CASRGASSYEQYF
>.|TRBJ1-4|few|TRBV29-1
TGCAGCGCGATACAGGGAGGGGATGAAAAACTGTTTTTT
CSAIQGGDEKLFF
>.|TRBJ2-1|few|TRBV7-8
TGTGCCAGCAGCTTCGGTAGCTCGGATGAGCAGTTCTTC
CASSFGSSDEQFF
>.|TRBJ1-2|few|TRBV24-1
TGTGCCACCAGTGATTCTACCATCCGACAGCCCTATGGCTACACCTTC
CATSDSTIRQPYGYTF
>.|TRBJ2-1|.|TRBV28
TGTGCCAGCAATAAAGGGAACGTGGAGCAGTTCTTC
CASNKGNVEQFF
>.|TRBJ2-3|once|TRBV7-8
TGTGCCAGCAGCGACCGGGGCCCGCAGTATTTT
CASSDRGPQYF
>.|TRBJ1-2|.|TRBV15
TGTGCCACCAGCAGAGGGATCCAGGGTCACTATGGCTACACCTTC
CATSRGIQGHYGYTF
>.|TRBJ2-1|.|TRBV20-1
TGCAGTGCTAGTCGCGCTAATGAGCAGTTCTTC
CSASRANEQFF
>.|TRBJ2-7|.|TRBV7-2
TGTGCCAGCAGTGCTAATGGTCGCAGCGGCCGGCTCTACAATGAGCAGTACTTC
CASSANGRSGRLYNEQYF
>.|TRBJ1-4|few|TRBV13
TGTGCCAGCGGCCGGGATGAAAAACTGTTTTTT
CASGRDEKLFF
>.|TRBJ1-5|few|TRBV6-2/TRBV6-3
TGTGCCAGCGGTGAGAGGGACCGGAGCAATCAGCCCCAGCATTTT
CASGERDRSNQPQHF